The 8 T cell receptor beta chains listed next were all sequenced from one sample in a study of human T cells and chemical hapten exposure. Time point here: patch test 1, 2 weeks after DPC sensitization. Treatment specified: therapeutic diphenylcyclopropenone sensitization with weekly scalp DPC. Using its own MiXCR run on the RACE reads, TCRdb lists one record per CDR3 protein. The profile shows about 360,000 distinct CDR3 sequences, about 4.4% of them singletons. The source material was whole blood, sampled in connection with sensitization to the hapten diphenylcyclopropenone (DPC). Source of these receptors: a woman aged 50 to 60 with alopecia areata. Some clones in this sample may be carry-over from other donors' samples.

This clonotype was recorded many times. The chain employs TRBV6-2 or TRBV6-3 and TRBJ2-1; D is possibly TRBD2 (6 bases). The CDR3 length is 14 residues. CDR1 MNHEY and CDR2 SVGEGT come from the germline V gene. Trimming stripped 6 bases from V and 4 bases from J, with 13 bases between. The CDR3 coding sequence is TGTGCCAGCAGCTGGACTAATACATACAATGAGCAGTTCTTC. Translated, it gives CASSWTNTYNEQFF.

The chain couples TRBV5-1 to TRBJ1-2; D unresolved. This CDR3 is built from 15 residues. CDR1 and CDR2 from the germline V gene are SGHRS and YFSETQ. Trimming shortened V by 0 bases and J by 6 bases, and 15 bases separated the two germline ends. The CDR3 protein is CASSLAGVEVDGYTF. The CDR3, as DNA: TGCGCCAGCAGCTTGGCGGGCGTGGAGGTCGATGGCTACACCTTC.

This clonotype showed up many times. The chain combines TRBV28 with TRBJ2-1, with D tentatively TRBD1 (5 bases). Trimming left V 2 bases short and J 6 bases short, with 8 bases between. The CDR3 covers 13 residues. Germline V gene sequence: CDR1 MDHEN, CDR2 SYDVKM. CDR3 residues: CASSLIGANEQFF. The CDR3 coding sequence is TGTGCCAGCAGTTTAATAGGGGCCAATGAGCAGTTCTTC.

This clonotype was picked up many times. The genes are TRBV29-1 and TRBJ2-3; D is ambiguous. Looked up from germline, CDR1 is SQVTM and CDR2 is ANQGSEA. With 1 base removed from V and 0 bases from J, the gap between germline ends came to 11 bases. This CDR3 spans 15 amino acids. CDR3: CSVEARQHSTDTQYF. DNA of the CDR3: TGCAGCGTTGAAGCCAGACAACACAGCACAGATACGCAGTATTTT.

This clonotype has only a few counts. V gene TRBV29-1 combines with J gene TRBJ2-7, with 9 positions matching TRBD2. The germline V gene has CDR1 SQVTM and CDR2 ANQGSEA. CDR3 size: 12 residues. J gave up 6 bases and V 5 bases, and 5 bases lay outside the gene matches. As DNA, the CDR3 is TGCAGCGTTATAGCGGGGGAAAGCGAGCAGTACTTC. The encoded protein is CSVIAGESEQYF.

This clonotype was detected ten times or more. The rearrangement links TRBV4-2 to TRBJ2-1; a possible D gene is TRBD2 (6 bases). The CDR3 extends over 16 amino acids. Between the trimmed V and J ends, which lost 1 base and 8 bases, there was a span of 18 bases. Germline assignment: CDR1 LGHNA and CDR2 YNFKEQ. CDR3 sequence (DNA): TGTGCCAGCAGCCAAGGCCGTGGACTAACGTCAGATGAGCAGTTCTTC. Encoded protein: CASSQGRGLTSDEQFF.

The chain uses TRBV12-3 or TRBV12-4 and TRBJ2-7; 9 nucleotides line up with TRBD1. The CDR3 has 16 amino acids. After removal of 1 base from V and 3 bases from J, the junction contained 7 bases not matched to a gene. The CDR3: CASSLGLGQGIYEQYF. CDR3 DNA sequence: TGTGCCAGCAGTTTAGGGTTGGGACAGGGAATCTACGAGCAGTACTTC.

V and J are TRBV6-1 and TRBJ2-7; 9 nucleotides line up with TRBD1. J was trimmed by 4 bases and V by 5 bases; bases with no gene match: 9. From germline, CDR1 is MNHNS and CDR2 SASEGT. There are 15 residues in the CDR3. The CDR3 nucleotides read TGTGCCAGCAGTCCCCCCGGGACAGGGTTTTACGAGCAGTACTTC. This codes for CASSPPGTGFYEQYF.